The present T cell receptor beta chain was sequenced within a study of cytomegalovirus exposure and HLA in healthy donors. Across the study: A prior study identified just under 120 million unique TCR beta sequences from 150 million to 200 million T cells. Study-wide results and caveats: Analyses of presence/absence relied on an assumption of roughly uniform sequencing depth across donors. Per a prior analysis, the majority of TCR beta V segments were productive roughly 90% or roughly 30% of the time. It was only CMV serostatus that was available as immune exposure information.

Concerning this clone: The antigen remains unidentified.

The CDR3 consists of 14 residues. The germline CDR1 and CDR2 sequences are LNHNV and YYDKDF (reference sequence). Trimming stripped 0 bases from V and 5 bases from J, with 10 bases between. Both 60 Vbeta primers and 13 Jbeta primers went into the PCR. Sequencing used immunoSEQ multiplex PCR; TCRdb keeps in-frame clones, though not all of them. The sample includes around 130,000 clones, more than 60% of them seen just once. The source material was PBMCs. The chain has TRBV15 and TRBJ1-1; D uncertain. This TCR was sampled from a middle-aged woman in good health and CMV-seropositive. The CDR3 bases are TGTGCCACCAGCAGAGATCCGGGAGAGACTGAAGCTTTCTTT. Residues: CATSRDPGETEAFF.